This TCR beta chain was recovered during a study of naive and memory T cell subsets. Study findings and constraints: Especially in CD8 cells, naive repertoires contained a few larger clonotypes, possibly CD45RA-re-expressing memory cells.

Concerning this clonotype: Its antigen is currently unknown.

The CDR3 is 15 amino acids. The junction had 7 bases not matched to a gene; V was cut back by 1 base and J by 8 bases. From germline, CDR1 is LGHNA and CDR2 YSLEER. Two oligonucleotides, mixed equimolar, formed the beta constant-region primer covering TRBC1 and TRBC2. Ligated cDNA was amplified by four rounds of PCR with nested alpha and beta constant-region primers and SP2. TCRdb independently ran MiXCR on the UMI-ligation and nested PCR reads; one entry per CDR3 protein. The sample includes 98,000 or so distinct CDR3 sequences, about 10% of them seen just once. The sequenced sample was naive CD4+ T cells from blood. The V gene is TRBV4-3, the J gene TRBJ1-4; 7 nucleotides line up with TRBD1. The receptor comes from a human donor in good health. The CDR3 reads CASSQGDRDSEKLFF. The CDR3 DNA reads as TGCGCCAGCAGCCAAGGAGACAGGGATAGCGAAAAACTGTTTTTT.